Given below is one T cell receptor (beta chain) in context. The target antigen is unknown. The sample originates from a study of tumor-infiltrating lymphocytes in primary liver carcinoma. Study-wide context: Stage T1-T3 N0M0 tumors spanned about 4.2 to 11 cm.

Germline DNA was also extracted, and blood RNA was taken from unsorted whole blood. cDNA specific to TCR beta was made from 500 ng of total RNA, with a constant-region primer employed for priming. ARM-PCR was slightly modified, and three nested multiplex PCR rounds with it gave rise to the TCR beta libraries. TCRdb processed the multiplex PCR reads anew with MiXCR; each CDR3 protein has one entry. The sample consists of some 180,000 distinct CDR3 sequences, over 50% of them appearing once. Broader study findings: Overlap in tumor-adjacent and tumor-blood pairs fell below that of tumor region pairs. Tumors carried a top-250-clone fraction significantly exceeding that of blood (p = 0.039).

Sequencing used peripheral blood. The TCR sequence derives from a man aged 40-49 years with primary liver carcinoma and hepatitis B virus infection.

This CDR3 reads CSVGVASGRGGGETQYF. CDR3 in DNA: TGCAGCGTTGGGGTGGCTAGCGGGAGAGGGGGAGGAGAGACCCAGTACTTC. This rearrangement joins TRBV29-1 to TRBJ2-5, with TRBD2 identical over 10 bases. Germline loops: CDR1 SQVTM, CDR2 ANQGSEA. The CDR3 is 17 amino acids. V was clipped by 4 bases and J by 4 bases; unmatched bases: 15.